Only a few counts were recorded for the clone carrying this TCR beta chain. Roughly 10 milliliters was the volume of peripheral blood drawn from each donor. The sample is drawn from a study of blood T cells in healthy people across ages. The use of a sample-barcoded 5' primer and a J-beta primer mix characterized a second PCR of 7 to 11 cycles. TCRdb used MiXCR to reprocess the 5' RACE reads, holding one entry per CDR3 protein. Of some 690,000 distinct CDR3 sequences listed, roughly 20% are singletons. This CDR3 spans 16 amino acids. V was pared by 7 bases and J by 4 bases, with 14 bases of the junction left unmatched.

This chain links TRBV12-3 or TRBV12-4 with TRBJ2-7; 9 bases are a match to TRBD1. The sequenced material came from blood. The source of this sequence is a man between 65 and 85 years old in good health. The CDR3 region has the DNA TGTGCCAGCACTAAAGACAGGGGGAACAATGTGTACGAGCAGTACGTC. It codes for CASTKDRGNNVYEQYV.